This T cell receptor beta chain was captured in a study of beta chain features in type 1 diabetes. The whole isolated RNA underwent reverse transcription, so sequencing captured expressed TCRB transcripts. Libraries were prepared by immunoSEQ multiplex PCR; TCRdb keeps only in-frame clonotypes and omits some of them. This sample has 400,000 to 550,000 clones, with roughly 11% found just once. Worth noting for this clone: Antigen specificity is unknown.

Germline values: CDR1 SGHTA, CDR2 FQGNSA. V dropped 1 base and J dropped 3 bases, with 10 bases sitting between them. The CDR3 is 14 amino acids. Study-wide results and limits: There was a possibility that cDNA sequencing over-represented cells with high TCR expression.

Sorted populations were all over 98% pure. This TCR came from a young woman in good health. The chain recombines TRBV7-2 with TRBJ2-7; D is unclear. Sequenced sample: naive CD4+ T cells from blood. This chain's CDR3 is CASSLGGRDYEQYF. CDR3 nucleotide sequence: TGTGCCAGCAGCTTAGGTGGGCGCGACTACGAGCAGTACTTC. The full variable domain, with the rest looked up from reference TRBV7-2 and TRBJ2-7, is GAGVSQSPSNKVTEKGKDVELRCDPISGHTALYWYRQSLGQGLEFLIYFQGNSAPDKSGLPSDRFSAERTGGSVSTLTIQRTQQEDSAVYLCASSLGGRDYEQYFGPGTRLTVT.